This TCR beta chain was sequenced for a study of CD8 T cells in ankylosing spondylitis. Study outcomes and limitations: CD8+ cells made up the disease-linked clones, which were relatively rare in peripheral blood. Ankylosing spondylitis blood appeared to be characterized by a TCR beta motif of 8 or 9 highly homologous variants.

MiXCR, run by TCRdb on the 5' RACE reads, gives a single entry per CDR3 protein. The repertoire holds around 100,000 distinct CDR3 sequences, 20% to 30% seen once, with approximately 13% in the top ten. The CDR3 is made up of 16 amino acids. The V gene's germline CDR1 is DFQATT and CDR2 SNEGSKA (reference sequence). Worth noting for this clonotype: Its target is unknown. A read error may account for a junction end that differs from germline.

The rearrangement links TRBV20-1 to TRBJ2-2; 11 positions match TRBD2. The source material was synovial fluid, either unsorted or a sorted T cell fraction (not recorded which). This TCR derives from a male donor with ankylosing spondylitis. This CDR3 reads CGARELAGGLTWELFF. In DNA form, the CDR3 reads TGCGGTGCTAGGGAGTTAGCGGGAGGGCTTACCTGGGAGCTGTTTTTT.